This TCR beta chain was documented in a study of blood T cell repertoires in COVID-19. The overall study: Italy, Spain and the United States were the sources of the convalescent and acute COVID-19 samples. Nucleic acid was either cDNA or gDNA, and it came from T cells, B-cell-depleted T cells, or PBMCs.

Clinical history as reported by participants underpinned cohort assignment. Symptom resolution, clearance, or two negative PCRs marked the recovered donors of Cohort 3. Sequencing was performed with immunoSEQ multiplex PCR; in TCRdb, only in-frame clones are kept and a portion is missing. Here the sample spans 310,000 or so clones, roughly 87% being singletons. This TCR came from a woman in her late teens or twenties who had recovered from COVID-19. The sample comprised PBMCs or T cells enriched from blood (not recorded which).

In DNA form, the CDR3 reads TGCGCCAGCAGCCAAGCAGACAGGGATAATTCACCCCTCCACTTT. This gives the protein CASSQADRDNSPLHF. V is TRBV4-3 and J is TRBJ1-6; 7 bases match TRBD1. The CDR3 length is 15 residues. In germline, CDR1 is LGHNA, CDR2 YSLEER. V trimming: 1 base; J trimming: 5 bases; junction bases outside the gene matches: 2.